Listed here are 28 T cell receptor beta chains from one sample, sequenced in a study of OX40 agonist ivuxolimab in advanced cancers. Assay used: immunoSEQ multiplex PCR; TCRdb lists only in-frame clones, some missing. Of 70,000 to 95,000 clones listed, 75% to 90% are singletons. Sequencing was performed on CD4+ or CD8+ T cells sorted from blood, taken in a trial of the OX40 agonist ivuxolimab. The receptors stem from an adult with an advanced solid tumor such as melanoma, head and neck, liver or kidney cancer.

This clone was recorded only once. The rearrangement joins TRBV5-1 to TRBJ2-1, with 8 bases that match TRBD1. The CDR3 is 14 amino acids. Trimming removed 0 bases from V and 8 bases from J; junction bases left unmatched: 4. CDR1 is SGHRS, CDR2 YFSETQ, per germline. The CDR3 region has the DNA TGCGCCAGCAGCTTGGGGGGGACAGGCGATGAGCAGTTCTTC. Residues: CASSLGGTGDEQFF.

The chain uses TRBV27 and TRBJ1-1; a weak D match, TRBD1 (6 bases). The CDR3 runs to 15 residues. V gave up 3 bases and J gave up 3 bases, with 14 bases separating them. The germline gives CDR1 MNHEY, CDR2 SMNVEV (reference sequence). The CDR3 spells CASSFGGLADTEAFF. In DNA form, the CDR3 reads TGTGCCAGCAGTTTTGGGGGGCTTGCGGACACTGAAGCTTTCTTT.

This clone was counted a few times. DNA for the CDR3: TGCGCCAGCAGCTTGGGTAGGACAGGGGGCAAGAACACTGAAGCTTTCTTT. Protein sequence: CASSLGRTGGKNTEAFF. This chain uses TRBV5-1 with TRBJ1-1, with 11 bases lining up with TRBD1. The germline V gene encodes CDR1 SGHRS and CDR2 YFSETQ. V lost 0 bases and J lost 1; bases outside the gene matches: 5. The length of the CDR3 is 17 residues.

The V call is TRBV28, the J call TRBJ2-7; D remains unclear. The CDR3 is 12 residues long. Germline V lookup: CDR1 MDHEN, CDR2 SYDVKM. V was cut by 5 bases and J by 5 bases, with 10 bases left in between. CDR3 bases: TGTGCCAGCAGTAAAAGGGTTCACGAGCAGTACTTC. Residues: CASSKRVHEQYF. The whole variable domain, filled in from reference TRBV28 and TRBJ2-7, reads DVKVTQSSRYLVKRTGEKVFLECVQDMDHENMFWYRQDPGLGLRLIYFSYDVKMKEKGDIPEGYSVSREKKERFSLILESASTNQTSMYLCASSKRVHEQYFGPGTRLTVT.

The chain carries TRBV2 and TRBJ1-5; D may be TRBD1 (5 bases). The V and J ends lost 3 bases and 0 bases respectively, with 18 bases between them. CDR1 is SNHLY, CDR2 FYNNEI, per germline. The CDR3 runs 18 residues. CDR3 loop: CASSDLGRALYSNQPQHF. Here the CDR3 DNA reads TGTGCCAGCAGTGATCTGGGCAGGGCGTTGTATAGCAATCAGCCCCAGCATTTT. Drawing the rest from reference TRBV2 and TRBJ1-5, the complete variable domain is EPEVTQTPSHQVTQMGQEVILRCVPISNHLYFYWYRQILGQKVEFLVSFYNNEISEKSEIFDDQFSVERPDGSNFTLKIRSTKLEDSAMYFCASSDLGRALYSNQPQHFGDGTRLSIL.

The rearrangement uses TRBV28 and TRBJ2-5; unclear D gene. This CDR3 is built from 13 residues. CDR1 and CDR2 (germline): MDHEN, SYDVKM. Trimming removed 7 bases from V and 5 bases from J, with 14 bases in between. The CDR3 sequence is CASKPVFWETQYF. CDR3 in DNA: TGTGCCAGCAAGCCCGTTTTCTGGGAGACCCAGTACTTC.

This chain's CDR3 is CASSRSGSTTDTQYF. CDR3 in DNA: TGTGCCAGCAGCCGGAGCGGGAGTACGACAGATACGCAGTATTTT. The V call is TRBV4-2, the J call TRBJ2-3; 8 nucleotides line up with TRBD2. This CDR3 is 15 amino acids long. Germline V CDR1 and CDR2: LGHNA, YNFKEQ. The V and J ends lost 4 bases and 3 bases, in that order; junction bases with no gene match: 6.

The V call is TRBV4-2, the J call TRBJ2-1, with D hard to call. Germline values: CDR1 LGHNA, CDR2 YNFKEQ. Trimming shortened V by 0 bases and J by 9 bases, and 12 bases separated the two germline ends. CDR3 length equals 14 residues. CDR3 DNA sequence: TGTGCCAGCAGCCAAGAGGTAGATCGACGTGAGCAGTTCTTC. Protein: CASSQEVDRREQFF.

This clone was seen a few times. The chain is built from TRBV6-4 and TRBJ1-2; D is ambiguous. The CDR3 spans 11 residues. The V gene's germline CDR1 is MRHNA and CDR2 SNTAGT. V was cut by 2 bases and J by 8 bases, with 6 bases left in between. For the CDR3, the DNA is TGTGCCAGCAGTGACGAGGGAGGCTACACCTTC. Translating it yields CASSDEGGYTF.

A word on this clone: A read error may account for a junction end that differs from germline. The V gene is TRBV4-3, the J gene TRBJ2-7; possibly TRBD2 for D (7 bases). This CDR3 has 14 residues. Germline V lookup: CDR1 LGHNA, CDR2 YSLEER. The chain's CDR3 is CASSRPSRGAFPGF. In nucleotides, the CDR3 is TGCGCCAGCAGCCGCCCTTCCCGGGGGGCCTTCCCTGGTTTC.

This sequence joins TRBV5-1 and TRBJ2-2; the match to TRBD2 covers 7 bases. With V trimmed by 3 bases and J by 4 bases, 12 bases remained unmatched. Germline V gene lookup returns CDR1 SGHRS and CDR2 YFSETQ. There are 17 residues in the CDR3. The CDR3 DNA follows: TGCGCCAGCAGCTCGGACCGGGACTATCCCCCCACCGGGGAGCTGTTTTTT. Translation: CASSSDRDYPPTGELFF.

The genes are TRBV5-1 and TRBJ2-2, with no clear D. The V end lost 2 bases, the J end lost 6 bases, and 17 bases lay between the germline ends. Germline V gene data show CDR1 as SGHRS and CDR2 as YFSETQ. This CDR3 contains 16 residues. As DNA, the CDR3 is TGCGCCAGCAGCTTTGGTATAGGTATAGGCGCCGGGGAGCTGTTTTTT. The encoded protein is CASSFGIGIGAGELFF.

Turning to this clone: A junction end diverges from the germline sequence, so it may reflect a read error. This chain joins TRBV29-1 and TRBJ1-2; D possibly corresponds to TRBD1 (6 bases). CDR3 length: 8 amino acids. The V gene's germline CDR1 is SQVTM and CDR2 ANQGSEA. The CDR3 region is CSVEGQAF. DNA for the CDR3: TGCAGCGTTGAAGGACAGGCCTTC. The full variable domain, with the rest looked up from reference TRBV29-1 and TRBJ1-2, is SAVISQKPSRDICQRGTSLTIQCQVDSQVTMMFWYRQQPGQSLTLIATANQGSEATYESGFVIDKFPISRPNLTFSTLTVSNMSPEDSSIYLCSVEGQAFGSGTRLTVV.

V is TRBV6-5 and J is TRBJ2-7, with TRBD1 matching over 8 bases. The J segment lost 5 bases and the V segment lost 1 base, leaving 10 bases of the junction unmatched. The CDR3 spans 16 residues. In germline, CDR1 is MNHEY, CDR2 SVGAGI. Here the CDR3 DNA reads TGTGCCAGCAGTTACTACCTCGGACAGGGCTGGGACGAGCAGTACTTC. Protein product: CASSYYLGQGWDEQYF.

The chain uses TRBV7-2 and TRBJ2-7, with 14 positions matching TRBD2. Germline V gene lookup returns CDR1 SGHTA and CDR2 FQGNSA. The length of the CDR3 is 18 residues. J lost 4 bases, V lost 4 bases, and 12 bases had no gene match. CDR3 sequence: CASSYRLAGGPEPYEQYF. The CDR3 DNA sequence: TGTGCCAGCAGCTATAGACTAGCGGGAGGGCCCGAACCATACGAGCAGTACTTC. Supplemented by reference TRBV7-2 and TRBJ2-7, the full variable domain reads GAGVSQSPSNKVTEKGKDVELRCDPISGHTALYWYRQSLGQGLEFLIYFQGNSAPDKSGLPSDRFSAERTGGSVSTLTIQRTQQEDSAVYLCASSYRLAGGPEPYEQYFGPGTRLTVT.

J is TRBJ2-5 and V is TRBV6-5, with TRBD1 identical over 11 bases. The CDR3 consists of 15 residues. Germline values: CDR1 MNHEY, CDR2 SVGAGI. V dropped 6 bases and J dropped 4; count of bases not matched to a gene: 7. CDR3 loop: CASSPGTGGRETQYF. The CDR3 nucleotides are TGTGCCAGCAGCCCCGGGACAGGGGGAAGAGAGACCCAGTACTTC.

The V call is TRBV6-6, the J call TRBJ1-5; no reliable D call. CDR1 and CDR2 (germline): MNHNY, SVGAGI (reference sequence). Trimming removed 7 bases from V and 3 bases from J, with 16 bases in between. The CDR3 is 15 residues long. This CDR3 is CASTPDGMANQPQHF. The CDR3 DNA reads TGTGCCAGCACCCCCGATGGGATGGCCAATCAGCCCCAGCATTTT.

The chain links TRBV27 to TRBJ1-1, with D maybe TRBD1 (5 bases). Per germline, CDR1 MNHEY and CDR2 SMNVEV (reference sequence). The CDR3 is 14 amino acids. V lost 6 bases and J lost 3, with 14 bases in between. For the CDR3, the DNA is TGTGCCAGCAGCCGAGGATCAGGGTACACTGAAGCTTTCTTT. This encodes CASSRGSGYTEAFF.

The chain carries TRBV7-8 and TRBJ1-1, with D hard to call. V was shortened by 1 base and J by 13 bases, with 19 bases between the two germline ends. The germline gives CDR1 SGHVS, CDR2 FQNEAQ. This CDR3 spans 14 amino acids. The CDR3 spells CASSLDGPPHRGFF. The DNA of the CDR3 is TGTGCCAGCAGCTTAGACGGACCACCCCACCGAGGTTTCTTT.

This chain connects TRBV6-5 to TRBJ2-1, with 8 bases matching TRBD1. Germline V gene lookup returns CDR1 MNHEY and CDR2 SVGAGI. J was trimmed by 5 bases and V by 7 bases; bases with no gene match: 10. The CDR3 runs to 15 residues. The CDR3 loop is CASKDPTGGHNEQFF. In nucleotides, the CDR3 is TGTGCCAGCAAGGATCCCACAGGGGGACACAATGAGCAGTTCTTC.

The chain joins TRBV18 to TRBJ2-2; no reliable D call. Germline assignment: CDR1 KGHSH and CDR2 LQKENI. V was shortened by 0 bases and J by 1 base, with 9 bases between the two germline ends. The CDR3 spans 16 residues. This chain's CDR3 is CASSPPGQLNTGELFF. CDR3 bases: TGTGCCAGCTCACCACCGGGCCAGCTGAACACCGGGGAGCTGTTTTTT.

This sequence joins TRBV7-8 and TRBJ1-1, with 10 bases fitting TRBD1. Germline V gives CDR1 SGHVS, CDR2 FQNEAQ. This CDR3 has 18 residues. The J segment lost 0 bases and the V segment lost 5 bases, leaving 12 bases of the junction unmatched. In DNA, the CDR3 is TGTGCCAGCAGCCGGTGGACAGGGGGAGGTAATGTGAACACTGAAGCTTTCTTT. Translating it yields CASSRWTGGGNVNTEAFF.

V and J are TRBV4-3 and TRBJ2-2, with 15 bases identical to TRBD2. Germline V gene sequence: CDR1 LGHNA, CDR2 YSLEER. J gave up 1 base and V 2 bases, and 5 bases lay outside the gene matches. The CDR3 runs to 19 residues. CDR3 in amino acids: CASSQNPGLAGGNTGELFF. The CDR3 bases are TGCGCCAGCAGCCAAAACCCGGGACTAGCGGGGGGGAACACCGGGGAGCTGTTTTTT.

V gene TRBV27 combines with J gene TRBJ1-1; TRBD1 aligns across 7 bases. CDR3 length equals 15 residues. From germline, CDR1 is MNHEY and CDR2 SMNVEV (reference sequence). The ends lost 3 bases at V and 4 bases at J; junction bases unmatched: 8. In DNA, the CDR3 is TGTGCCAGCAGTTTTGGGGTAGGGGGCAGCACTGAAGCTTTCTTT. Residues: CASSFGVGGSTEAFF.

The count of this clone is one. The chain couples TRBV7-2 to TRBJ1-5; D remains ambiguous. CDR1 SGHTA and CDR2 FQGNSA come from the germline V gene. The CDR3 length is 15 residues. Trimming cost V 1 base and J 0 bases, with 7 bases left between them. CDR3 in amino acids: CASSLEFYSNQPQHF. CDR3 DNA sequence: TGTGCCAGCAGCTTAGAGTTTTATAGCAATCAGCCCCAGCATTTT.

The genes are TRBV5-1 and TRBJ2-1; TRBD1 or TRBD2 may be the D gene (5 bases each). Germline CDR1 is SGHRS and CDR2 is YFSETQ. CDR3 length equals 15 residues. Between the trimmed V and J ends, which lost 4 bases and 9 bases, there was a span of 20 bases. CDR3 in DNA: TGCGCCAGCAGCCCCCAGGCCGGGACCCTCCGTGAGCAGTTCTTC. This gives the protein CASSPQAGTLREQFF.

This clone was recorded a few times. The DNA for the CDR3 is TGTGCCTGGGGACAAGACACTGAAGCTTTCTTT. It encodes CAWGQDTEAFF. The genes are TRBV30 and TRBJ1-1, with D maybe TRBD1 (5 bases). V gave up 5 bases and J gave up 3 bases, with 7 bases separating them. The germline CDR1 and CDR2 sequences are GTSNPN and SVGIG (reference sequence). The CDR3 spans 11 residues.

The V and J genes are TRBV19 and TRBJ2-7; D call uncertain. Germline V lookup: CDR1 LNHDA, CDR2 SQIVND (reference sequence). This CDR3 has 14 amino acids. Deletions cut 5 bases from V and 5 bases from J, with 16 bases between. This CDR3 reads CASSPDFRDNEQYF. CDR3 sequence (DNA): TGTGCCAGTAGTCCCGACTTTAGAGACAACGAGCAGTACTTC.